A single sample gave rise to the 24 T cell receptor beta chains below, sequenced in a study of identifying expanded T cells in peripheral blood. Sequencing was performed with immunoSEQ multiplex PCR; in TCRdb, only in-frame clones are kept and a portion is missing. Among around 75,000 clones listed, about nine tenths were seen once. The sample consisted of blood. The receptor set was obtained from a person aged 18 to 75 in good health.

The genes are TRBV9 and TRBJ1-3, with D uncertain. The CDR3 length is 15 residues. The V end was cut by 4 bases, the J end by 0 bases, with 11 bases between. The germline CDR1 and CDR2 sequences are SGDLS and YYNGEE. The CDR3 is CASSIDGNSGNTIYF. CDR3 DNA: TGTGCCAGCAGCATTGACGGCAACTCTGGAAACACCATATATTTT.

This chain joins TRBV5-6 and TRBJ2-5; TRBD2 aligns across 11 bases. Looked up from germline, CDR1 is SGHDT and CDR2 is YYEEEE. The junction had 11 bases not matched to a gene; V was cut back by 1 base and J by 3 bases. CDR3 length: 18 amino acids. CDR3 loop: CASSLFIAGGPDKETQYF. The CDR3 DNA is TGTGCCAGCAGCTTGTTTATAGCGGGAGGGCCGGACAAAGAGACCCAGTACTTC.

The gene calls are TRBV19 and TRBJ2-7; 10 bases agree with TRBD2. Per germline, CDR1 LNHDA and CDR2 SQIVND (reference sequence). The CDR3 is 16 amino acids. The V gene end was trimmed by 4 bases and the J gene end by 2 bases; junction bases not matched to a gene: 8. CDR3 protein: CASSTLTSGPTYEQYF. DNA for the CDR3: TGTGCCAGTAGTACTTTGACTAGCGGGCCTACCTACGAGCAGTACTTC.

V gene TRBV25-1 combines with J gene TRBJ1-1; the match to TRBD1 covers 7 bases. This CDR3 region has 16 residues. Germline V gene lookup returns CDR1 MGHDK and CDR2 SYGVNS. Trimming removed 5 bases from V and 5 bases from J; junction bases left unmatched: 14. The CDR3 is CASSPPVRGQGTEAFF. The DNA of the CDR3 is TGTGCCAGCAGTCCCCCCGTGAGGGGGCAGGGGACTGAAGCTTTCTTT.

The chain couples TRBV7-2 to TRBJ1-1; no definite D call. The CDR3 loop spans 13 amino acids. The germline V gene encodes CDR1 SGHTA and CDR2 FQGNSA. V shed 5 bases and J shed 0 bases, with 7 bases lying between them. The CDR3 DNA follows: TGTGCCAGCAGCCCCACCATGAACACTGAAGCTTTCTTT. Encoded protein: CASSPTMNTEAFF.

The V gene is TRBV6-5, the J gene TRBJ2-4; possibly TRBD2 for D (7 bases). This CDR3 comprises 12 residues. Germline V lookup: CDR1 MNHEY, CDR2 SVGAGI. V lost 8 bases, J lost 13 bases, and 18 bases lay in between. CDR3 residues: CASGDSWGGQYF. The CDR3 nucleotides are TGTGCCAGCGGCGATAGCTGGGGGGGCCAGTACTTC.

The V and J genes are TRBV6-5 and TRBJ2-1; 9 bases line up with TRBD2. After removal of 3 bases from V and 5 bases from J, the junction contained 5 bases not matched to a gene. This CDR3 contains 15 residues. Germline V gene sequence: CDR1 MNHEY, CDR2 SVGAGI. The CDR3 loop is CASSYRAGGNNEQFF. As DNA, the CDR3 is TGTGCCAGCAGTTATAGAGCGGGAGGAAACAATGAGCAGTTCTTC.

CDR3 sequence reads: CASSVDTGVVETQYF. CDR3 bases: TGTGCCAGCAGCGTAGACACAGGGGTGGTGGAGACCCAGTACTTC. The chain is built from TRBV9 and TRBJ2-5, with TRBD1 identical over 7 bases. This CDR3 has 15 residues. Per germline, CDR1 SGDLS and CDR2 YYNGEE. V gave up 0 bases and J gave up 5 bases; unmatched junction bases: 7.

V usage is TRBV4-3 and J usage is TRBJ2-7; 12 bases agree with TRBD2. V was clipped by 8 bases and J by 2 bases; unmatched bases: 7. Germline V gene data show CDR1 as LGHNA and CDR2 as YSLEER. There are 15 residues in the CDR3. The CDR3 loop reads CASGFGLAGPYEQYF. The CDR3 DNA reads as TGCGCCAGCGGTTTCGGACTAGCGGGGCCCTACGAGCAGTACTTC.

The rearrangement links TRBV18 to TRBJ2-1, with TRBD2 matching over 7 bases. This CDR3 is 14 amino acids long. The V segment lost 2 bases and the J segment 4 bases; nucleotides outside the gene matches: 2. The V gene's germline CDR1 is KGHSH and CDR2 LQKENI. In nucleotides, the CDR3 is TGTGCCAGCTCACCAGCGGGGGTTTACAATGAGCAGTTCTTC. Protein sequence: CASSPAGVYNEQFF.

V is TRBV18 and J is TRBJ2-7; D is uncertain. The V end was cut by 3 bases, the J end by 6 bases, with 9 bases between. This CDR3 contains 12 residues. The germline gives CDR1 KGHSH, CDR2 LQKENI. CDR3 DNA sequence: TGTGCCAGCTCACCCCGATCCGGCGAGCAGTACTTC. Amino acid sequence: CASSPRSGEQYF.

This rearrangement joins TRBV5-1 to TRBJ2-1; D uncertain. Germline assignment: CDR1 SGHRS and CDR2 YFSETQ. Trimming shortened V by 2 bases and J by 8 bases, and 14 bases separated the two germline ends. The CDR3 loop spans 14 amino acids. CDR3 loop: CASSLPSPGHEQFF. The CDR3 DNA follows: TGCGCCAGCAGCTTACCCAGCCCGGGCCATGAGCAGTTCTTC. Filled out from reference TRBV5-1 and TRBJ2-1, the complete variable domain reads KAGVTQTPRYLIKTRGQQVTLSCSPISGHRSVSWYQQTPGQGLQFLFEYFSETQRNKGNFPGRFSGRQFSNSRSEMNVSTLELGDSALYLCASSLPSPGHEQFFGPGTRLTVL.

Comments on this clone: Other nucleotide sequences from this sample produce the same CDR3. The chain links TRBV29-1 to TRBJ2-2; D unclear. V lost 6 bases and J lost 0, with 5 bases in between. Germline CDR1 reads SQVTM; CDR2 reads ANQGSEA. This CDR3 is built from 12 residues. CDR3 bases: TGCAGCGTCGACACGAACACCGGGGAGCTGTTTTTT. It is translated as CSVDTNTGELFF.

In its sample, this clone was seen once. One junction end does not reproduce the germline sequence, and a read error may be involved. Within the sample, other DNA sequences also encode this same CDR3. The CDR3: CASSLGSVTTDTQYF. CDR3 coding DNA: TGTGCTAGCAGCCTCGGTAGCGTAACCACAGATACGCAGTATTTT. The V gene is TRBV7-9, the J gene TRBJ2-3, with a tentative D call TRBD2 (5 bases). The length of the CDR3 is 15 residues. Looked up from germline, CDR1 is SEHNR and CDR2 is FQNEAQ (reference sequence).

The rearrangement links TRBV5-1 to TRBJ2-3, with 9 positions matching TRBD2. V was clipped by 3 bases and J by 0 bases; unmatched bases: 5. The V gene's germline CDR1 is SGHRS and CDR2 YFSETQ. The CDR3 has 16 amino acids. The CDR3 protein is CASSSTTSGSTDTQYF. The CDR3 nucleotides are TGCGCCAGCAGCTCCACGACTAGCGGAAGCACAGATACGCAGTATTTT.

The chain employs TRBV5-1 and TRBJ2-3; 7 positions match TRBD2. This CDR3 comprises 16 residues. The V gene end was trimmed by 4 bases and the J gene end by 0 bases; junction bases not matched to a gene: 8. CDR1 and CDR2 from the germline V gene are SGHRS and YFSETQ. CDR3 sequence (DNA): TGCGCCAGCAGCGTGAGACTAGCAGGAAGCACAGATACGCAGTATTTT. Translating gives CASSVRLAGSTDTQYF.

This chain links TRBV4-1 with TRBJ2-3; no reliable D call. Germline V lookup: CDR1 MGHRA, CDR2 YSYEKL. The CDR3 has 13 amino acids. V dropped 1 base and J dropped 5 bases, with 7 bases sitting between them. CDR3 region: CASSQVVIDTQYF. The DNA for the CDR3 is TGCGCCAGCAGCCAAGTGGTTATAGATACGCAGTATTTT.

The J gene is TRBJ1-1, the V gene TRBV9; TRBD1 agrees at 8 bases. Germline V gives CDR1 SGDLS, CDR2 YYNGEE. Trimming at V came to 3 bases and at J to 5 bases, leaving 9 bases not matched to a gene. CDR3 length: 15 amino acids. CDR3 amino acids: CASSATGQGGTEAFF. DNA of the CDR3: TGTGCCAGCAGCGCGACCGGACAGGGAGGAACTGAAGCTTTCTTT.

On this clone: A read error may account for a junction end that differs from germline. The chain links TRBV7-9 to TRBJ2-7; 11 nucleotides match TRBD2. CDR1 is SEHNR, CDR2 FQNEAQ, per germline (reference sequence). This CDR3 is 15 amino acids long. In DNA, the CDR3 is TGTGCCAGCAGCTCCGCCGGGACTAGCGGAATCTTGGAGTATTTC. This codes for CASSSAGTSGILEYF.

The V gene is TRBV7-2, the J gene TRBJ2-7, with TRBD2 matching over 10 bases. The CDR3 contains 18 residues. CDR1 is SGHTA and CDR2 is FQGNSA in the germline V gene. With V trimmed by 5 bases and J by 4 bases, 17 bases remained unmatched. The CDR3, as DNA: TGTGCCAGCAGCCTACCCCTTAGCGGGAGGCGATGGTCGTACGAGCAGTACTTC. Amino acid sequence: CASSLPLSGRRWSYEQYF.

J is TRBJ2-3 and V is TRBV10-1; tentative D call: TRBD2 (5 bases). Deletions cut 4 bases from V and 0 bases from J, with 11 bases between. Germline V lookup: CDR1 WNHNN, CDR2 SYGVQD (reference sequence). The CDR3 length is 15 residues. CDR3 sequence reads: CASSVERDSTDTQYF. The CDR3, as DNA: TGCGCCAGCAGTGTTGAGAGGGATAGCACAGATACGCAGTATTTT.

The rearrangement uses TRBV19 and TRBJ2-7; no reliable D call. The germline V gene has CDR1 LNHDA and CDR2 SQIVND (reference sequence). The CDR3 has 15 residues. V gave up 4 bases and J gave up 2 bases, with 15 bases separating them. CDR3 in amino acids: CASSNGYLDAYEQYF. As DNA, the CDR3 is TGTGCCAGTAGTAATGGGTATTTGGACGCCTACGAGCAGTACTTC. Full variable domain (missing parts from reference TRBV19 and TRBJ2-7): DGGITQSPKYLFRKEGQNVTLSCEQNLNHDAMYWYRQDPGQGLRLIYYSQIVNDFQKGDIAEGYSVSREKKESFPLTVTSAQKNPTAFYLCASSNGYLDAYEQYFGPGTRLTVT.

V and J are TRBV4-3 and TRBJ1-1; D is unresolved. V was shortened by 1 base and J by 4 bases, with 7 bases between the two germline ends. The CDR3 has 13 residues. Germline V CDR1 and CDR2: LGHNA, YSLEER. The CDR3 DNA follows: TGCGCCAGCAGCCAAGGAGGTTTCACTGAAGCTTTCTTT. Its translation: CASSQGGFTEAFF.

This chain joins TRBV18 and TRBJ2-7; perhaps TRBD1 as D (6 bases). The CDR3 spans 16 residues. The V and J ends lost 3 bases and 0 bases respectively, with 15 bases between them. Germline V gives CDR1 KGHSH, CDR2 LQKENI. The CDR3 DNA follows: TGTGCCAGCTCACCCCAAGGGGGTTCGAACTCCTACGAGCAGTACTTC. It translates to CASSPQGGSNSYEQYF.